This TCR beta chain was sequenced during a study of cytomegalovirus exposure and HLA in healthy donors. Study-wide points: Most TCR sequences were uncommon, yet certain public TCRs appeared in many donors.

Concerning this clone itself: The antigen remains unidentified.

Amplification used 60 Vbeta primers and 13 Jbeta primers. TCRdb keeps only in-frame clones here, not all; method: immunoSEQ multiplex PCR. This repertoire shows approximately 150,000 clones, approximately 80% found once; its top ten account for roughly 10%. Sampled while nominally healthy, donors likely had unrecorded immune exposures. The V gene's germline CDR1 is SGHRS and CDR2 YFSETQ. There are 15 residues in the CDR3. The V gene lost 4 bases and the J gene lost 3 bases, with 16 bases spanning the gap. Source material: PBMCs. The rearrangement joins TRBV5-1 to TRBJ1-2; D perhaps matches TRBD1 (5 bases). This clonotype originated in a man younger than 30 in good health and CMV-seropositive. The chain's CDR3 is CASSNQGWADYGYTF. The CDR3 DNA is TGCGCCAGCAGCAATCAGGGATGGGCAGACTATGGCTACACCTTC.